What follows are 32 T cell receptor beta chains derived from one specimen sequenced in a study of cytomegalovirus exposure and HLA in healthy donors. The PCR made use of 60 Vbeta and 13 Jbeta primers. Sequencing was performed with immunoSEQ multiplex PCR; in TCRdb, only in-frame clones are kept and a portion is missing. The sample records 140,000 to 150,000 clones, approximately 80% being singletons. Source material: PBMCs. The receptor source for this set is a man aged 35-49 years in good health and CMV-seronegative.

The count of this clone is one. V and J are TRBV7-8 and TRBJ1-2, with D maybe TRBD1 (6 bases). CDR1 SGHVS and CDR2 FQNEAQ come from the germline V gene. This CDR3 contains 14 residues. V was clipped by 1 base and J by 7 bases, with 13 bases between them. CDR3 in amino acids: CASSLGQDRGGYTF. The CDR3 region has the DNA TGTGCCAGCAGCTTAGGACAGGACCGAGGTGGCTACACCTTC. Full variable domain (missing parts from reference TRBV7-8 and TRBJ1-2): GAGVSQSPRYKVAKRGQDVALRCDPISGHVSLFWYQQALGQGPEFLTYFQNEAQLDKSGLPSDRFFAERPEGSVSTLKIQRTQQEDSAVYLCASSLGQDRGGYTFGSGTRLTVV.

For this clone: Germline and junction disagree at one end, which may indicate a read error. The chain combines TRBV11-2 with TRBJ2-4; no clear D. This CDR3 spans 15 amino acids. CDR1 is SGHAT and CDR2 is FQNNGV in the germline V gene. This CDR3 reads CASRTPKEAKNSQYF. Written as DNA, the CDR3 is TGTGCCAGCCGTACTCCGAAAGAAGCCAAAAACAGTCAGTACTTC.

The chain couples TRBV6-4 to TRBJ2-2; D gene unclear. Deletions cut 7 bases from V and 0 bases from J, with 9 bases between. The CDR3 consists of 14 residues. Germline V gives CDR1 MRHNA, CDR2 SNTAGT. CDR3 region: CASTVMANTGELFF. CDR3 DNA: TGTGCCAGCACGGTGATGGCGAACACCGGGGAGCTGTTTTTT.

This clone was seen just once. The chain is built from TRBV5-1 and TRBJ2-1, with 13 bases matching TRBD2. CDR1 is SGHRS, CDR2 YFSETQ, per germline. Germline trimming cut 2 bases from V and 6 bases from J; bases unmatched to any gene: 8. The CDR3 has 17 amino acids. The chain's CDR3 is CASSLDRGLAGINEQFF. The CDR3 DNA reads TGCGCCAGCAGCTTAGACAGGGGACTAGCGGGGATCAATGAGCAGTTCTTC.

CDR3 in DNA: TGTGCCAGCAGTTGGGGACTAGCGGGAAACACCGGGGAGCTGTTTTTT. This encodes CASSWGLAGNTGELFF. V gene TRBV6-5 combines with J gene TRBJ2-2, with TRBD2 matching over 13 bases. V gave up 4 bases and J gave up 2 bases; unmatched junction bases: 1. Germline V CDR1 and CDR2: MNHEY, SVGAGI. The length of the CDR3 is 16 residues.

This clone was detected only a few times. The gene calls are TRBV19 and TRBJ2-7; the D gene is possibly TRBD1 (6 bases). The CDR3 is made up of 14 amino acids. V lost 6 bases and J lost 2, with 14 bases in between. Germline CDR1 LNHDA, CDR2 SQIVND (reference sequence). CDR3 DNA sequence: TGTGCCAGTAGGCCGGGTCAGGGGCCCTACGAGCAGTACTTC. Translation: CASRPGQGPYEQYF.

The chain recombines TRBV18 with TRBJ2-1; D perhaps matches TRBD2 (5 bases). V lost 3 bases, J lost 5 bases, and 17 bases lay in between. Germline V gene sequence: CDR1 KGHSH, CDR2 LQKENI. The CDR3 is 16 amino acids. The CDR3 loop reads CASSPPNAGINNEQFF. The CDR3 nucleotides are TGTGCCAGCTCACCCCCTAACGCGGGTATTAACAATGAGCAGTTCTTC. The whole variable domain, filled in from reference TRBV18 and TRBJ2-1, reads NAGVMQNPRHLVRRRGQEARLRCSPMKGHSHVYWYRQLPEEGLKFMVYLQKENIIDESGMPKERFSAEFPKEGPSILRIQQVVRGDSAAYFCASSPPNAGINNEQFFGPGTRLTVL.

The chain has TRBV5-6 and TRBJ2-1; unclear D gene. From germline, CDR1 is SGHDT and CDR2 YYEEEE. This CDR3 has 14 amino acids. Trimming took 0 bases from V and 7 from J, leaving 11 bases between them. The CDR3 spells CASSLVRARNEQFF. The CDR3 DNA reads TGTGCCAGCAGCTTGGTACGAGCGCGAAATGAGCAGTTCTTC. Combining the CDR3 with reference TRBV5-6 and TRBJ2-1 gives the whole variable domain DAGVTQSPTHLIKTRGQQVTLRCSPKSGHDTVSWYQQALGQGPQFIFQYYEEEERQRGNFPDRFSGHQFPNYSSELNVNALLLGDSALYLCASSLVRARNEQFFGPGTRLTVL.

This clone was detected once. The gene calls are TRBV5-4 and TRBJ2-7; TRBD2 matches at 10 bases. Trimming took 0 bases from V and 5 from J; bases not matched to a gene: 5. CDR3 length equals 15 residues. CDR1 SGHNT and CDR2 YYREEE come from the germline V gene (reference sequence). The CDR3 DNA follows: TGTGCCAGCAGCTTGGGGGCTGGGACTAGCGACGAGCAGTACTTC. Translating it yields CASSLGAGTSDEQYF.

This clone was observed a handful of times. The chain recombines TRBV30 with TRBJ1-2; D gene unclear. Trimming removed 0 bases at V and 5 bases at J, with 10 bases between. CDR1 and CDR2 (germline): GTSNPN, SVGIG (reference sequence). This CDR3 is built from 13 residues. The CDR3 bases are TGTGCCTGGAGTGTTGAGCCTATTTATGGCTACACCTTC. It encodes CAWSVEPIYGYTF.

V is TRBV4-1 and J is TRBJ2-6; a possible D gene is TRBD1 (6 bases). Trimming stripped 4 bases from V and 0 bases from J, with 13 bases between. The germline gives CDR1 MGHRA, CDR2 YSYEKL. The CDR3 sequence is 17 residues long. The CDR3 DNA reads TGCGCCAGCAGCCCTCAGGGGCTCATCTCTGGGGCCAACGTCCTGACTTTC. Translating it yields CASSPQGLISGANVLTF.

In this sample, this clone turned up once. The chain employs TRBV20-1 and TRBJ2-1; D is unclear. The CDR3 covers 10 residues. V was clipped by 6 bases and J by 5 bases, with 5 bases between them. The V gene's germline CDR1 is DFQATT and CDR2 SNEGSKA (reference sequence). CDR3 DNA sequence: TGCAGTGCCAGGAACAATGAGCAGTTCTTC. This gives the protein CSARNNEQFF.

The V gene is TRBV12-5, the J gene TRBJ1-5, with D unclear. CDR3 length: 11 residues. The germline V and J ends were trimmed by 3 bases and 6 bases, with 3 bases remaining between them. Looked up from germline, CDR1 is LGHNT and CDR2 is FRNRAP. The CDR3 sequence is CASGFGQPQHF. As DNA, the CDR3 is TGTGCTAGTGGTTTCGGTCAGCCCCAGCATTTT.

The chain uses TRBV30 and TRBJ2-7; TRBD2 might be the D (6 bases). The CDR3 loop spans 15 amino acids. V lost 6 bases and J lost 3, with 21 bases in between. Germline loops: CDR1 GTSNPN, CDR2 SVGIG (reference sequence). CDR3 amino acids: CACTPSSAGLYEQYF. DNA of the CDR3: TGTGCCTGCACGCCTTCGTCTGCGGGGCTCTACGAGCAGTACTTC.

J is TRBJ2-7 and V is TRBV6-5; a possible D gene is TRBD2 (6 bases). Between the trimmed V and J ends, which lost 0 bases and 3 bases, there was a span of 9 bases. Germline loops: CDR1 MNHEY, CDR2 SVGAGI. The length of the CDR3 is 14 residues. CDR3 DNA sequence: TGTGCCAGCAGTTACTCGCAGGGACTCTACGAGCAGTACTTC. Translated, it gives CASSYSQGLYEQYF.

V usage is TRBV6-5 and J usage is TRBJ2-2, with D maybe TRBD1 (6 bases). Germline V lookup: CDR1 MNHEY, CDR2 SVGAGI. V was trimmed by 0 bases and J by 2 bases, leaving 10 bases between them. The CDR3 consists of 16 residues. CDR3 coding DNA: TGTGCCAGCAGTTACTCGATGGGACACAACACCGGGGAGCTGTTTTTT. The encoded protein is CASSYSMGHNTGELFF.

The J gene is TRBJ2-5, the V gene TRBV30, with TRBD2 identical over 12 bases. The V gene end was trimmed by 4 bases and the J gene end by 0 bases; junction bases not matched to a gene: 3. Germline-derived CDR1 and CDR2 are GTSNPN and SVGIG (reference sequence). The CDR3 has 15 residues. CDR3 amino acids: CAWTSGGAYQETQYF. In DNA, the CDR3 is TGTGCCTGGACTAGCGGGGGGGCCTACCAAGAGACCCAGTACTTC.

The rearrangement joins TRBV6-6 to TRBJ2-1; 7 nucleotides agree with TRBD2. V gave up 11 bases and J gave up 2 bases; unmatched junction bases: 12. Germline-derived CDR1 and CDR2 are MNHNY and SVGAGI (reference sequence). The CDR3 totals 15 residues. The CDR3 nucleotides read TGTGCCGCCGGCCTAGGGAGGGAGGCCTACAATGAGCAGTTCTTC. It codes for CAAGLGREAYNEQFF.

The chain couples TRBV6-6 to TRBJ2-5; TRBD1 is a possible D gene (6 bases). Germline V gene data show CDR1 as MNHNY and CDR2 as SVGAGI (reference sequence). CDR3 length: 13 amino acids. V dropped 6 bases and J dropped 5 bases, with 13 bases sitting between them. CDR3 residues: CASSGSRGETQYF. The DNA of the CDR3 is TGTGCCAGCAGCGGATCTAGGGGGGAGACCCAGTACTTC.

This CDR3 reads CASSLRESRDRSSTDTQYF. The CDR3 DNA is TGCGCCAGCAGCTTAAGGGAAAGTAGGGACAGGAGTAGCACAGATACGCAGTATTTT. V gene TRBV5-1 combines with J gene TRBJ2-3, with 8 positions matching TRBD1. Trimming at V came to 2 bases and at J to 0 bases, leaving 14 bases not matched to a gene. CDR1 and CDR2 from the germline V gene are SGHRS and YFSETQ. This CDR3 contains 19 residues.

This CDR3 reads CASSLSAGGTDTQYF. The CDR3 DNA sequence: TGTGCCAGCAGCTTAAGCGCGGGGGGCACAGATACGCAGTATTTT. This chain links TRBV7-2 with TRBJ2-3; 7 nucleotides agree with TRBD2. Germline-derived CDR1 and CDR2 are SGHTA and FQGNSA. CDR3 length: 15 residues. The V gene end was trimmed by 2 bases and the J gene end by 1 base; junction bases not matched to a gene: 3.

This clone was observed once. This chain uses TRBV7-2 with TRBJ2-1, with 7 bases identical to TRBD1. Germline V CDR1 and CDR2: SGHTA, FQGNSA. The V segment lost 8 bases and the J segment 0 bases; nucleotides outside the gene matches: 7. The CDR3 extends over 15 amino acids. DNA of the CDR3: TGTGCCAGCCTGACAGGGATGGGCTCCTACAATGAGCAGTTCTTC. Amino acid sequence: CASLTGMGSYNEQFF.

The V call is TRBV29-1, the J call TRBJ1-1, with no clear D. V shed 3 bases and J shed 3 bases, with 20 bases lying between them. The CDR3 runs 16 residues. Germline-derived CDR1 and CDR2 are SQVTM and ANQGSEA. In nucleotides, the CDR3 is TGCAGCGTTGAGGATGGAGGGTGGGGTGTAGACACTGAAGCTTTCTTT. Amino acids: CSVEDGGWGVDTEAFF.

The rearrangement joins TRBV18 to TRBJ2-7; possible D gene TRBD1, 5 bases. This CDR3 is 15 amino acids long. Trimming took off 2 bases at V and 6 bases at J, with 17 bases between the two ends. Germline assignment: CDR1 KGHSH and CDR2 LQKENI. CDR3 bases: TGTGCCAGCTCACCAGGGGCAGGTCTATCGGGCGAGCAGTACTTC. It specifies CASSPGAGLSGEQYF.

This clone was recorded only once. For the CDR3, the DNA is TGTGCCACCAGCAGAGATCCCCGGGACATTTGGGCCAAAAACATTCAGTACTTC. Its protein product is CATSRDPRDIWAKNIQYF. This chain links TRBV15 with TRBJ2-4, with D perhaps TRBD1 (6 bases). This CDR3 has 18 amino acids. Looked up from germline, CDR1 is LNHNV and CDR2 is YYDKDF (reference sequence). V was clipped by 0 bases and J by 1 base, with 16 bases between them.

The CDR3 is CASSLGRGGDTGELFF. The CDR3 region has the DNA TGTGCCAGCAGCTTGGGGCGGGGGGGCGATACCGGGGAGCTGTTTTTT. This rearrangement joins TRBV5-4 to TRBJ2-2, with TRBD2 identical over 9 bases. There are 16 residues in the CDR3. The germline V gene has CDR1 SGHNT and CDR2 YYREEE (reference sequence). V was pared by 0 bases and J by 5 bases, with 5 bases of the junction left unmatched.

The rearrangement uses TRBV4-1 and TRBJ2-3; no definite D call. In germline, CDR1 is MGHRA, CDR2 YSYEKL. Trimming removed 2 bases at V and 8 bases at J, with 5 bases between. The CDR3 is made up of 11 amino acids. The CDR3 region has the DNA TGCGCCAGCAGCCAACTAGGTACGCAGTATTTT. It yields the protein CASSQLGTQYF.

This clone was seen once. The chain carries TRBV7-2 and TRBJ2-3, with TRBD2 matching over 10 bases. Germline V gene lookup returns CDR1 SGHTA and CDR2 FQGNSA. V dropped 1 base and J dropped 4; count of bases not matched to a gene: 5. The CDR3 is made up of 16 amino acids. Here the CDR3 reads CASSLVAGGRADTQYF. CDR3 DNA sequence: TGTGCCAGCAGCTTAGTAGCGGGGGGAAGGGCAGATACGCAGTATTTT.

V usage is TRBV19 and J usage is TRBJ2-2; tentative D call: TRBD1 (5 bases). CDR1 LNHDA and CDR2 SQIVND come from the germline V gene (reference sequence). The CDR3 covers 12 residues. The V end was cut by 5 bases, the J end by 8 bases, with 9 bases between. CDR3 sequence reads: CASSLQGGELFF. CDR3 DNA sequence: TGTGCCAGTAGTCTTCAGGGTGGGGAGCTGTTTTTT.

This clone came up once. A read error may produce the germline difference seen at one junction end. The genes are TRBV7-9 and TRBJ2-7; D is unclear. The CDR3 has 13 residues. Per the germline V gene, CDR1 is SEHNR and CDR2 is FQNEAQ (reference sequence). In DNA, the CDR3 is TGTTCCAGCAGTTCTAAGAGCCGCTACGAGCAGTACTTC. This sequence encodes CSSSSKSRYEQYF.

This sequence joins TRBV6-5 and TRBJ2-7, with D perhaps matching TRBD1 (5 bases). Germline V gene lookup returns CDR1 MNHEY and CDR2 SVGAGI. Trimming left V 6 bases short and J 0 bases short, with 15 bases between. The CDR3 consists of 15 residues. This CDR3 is CASRKETANSYEQYF. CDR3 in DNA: TGTGCCAGCAGGAAAGAGACAGCAAACTCCTACGAGCAGTACTTC.

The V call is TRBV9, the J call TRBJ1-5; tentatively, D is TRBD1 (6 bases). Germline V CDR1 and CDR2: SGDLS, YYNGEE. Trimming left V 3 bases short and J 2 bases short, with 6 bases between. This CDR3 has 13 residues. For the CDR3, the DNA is TGTGCCAGCAGCGAGGGGGGCAATCAGCCCCAGCATTTT. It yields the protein CASSEGGNQPQHF.